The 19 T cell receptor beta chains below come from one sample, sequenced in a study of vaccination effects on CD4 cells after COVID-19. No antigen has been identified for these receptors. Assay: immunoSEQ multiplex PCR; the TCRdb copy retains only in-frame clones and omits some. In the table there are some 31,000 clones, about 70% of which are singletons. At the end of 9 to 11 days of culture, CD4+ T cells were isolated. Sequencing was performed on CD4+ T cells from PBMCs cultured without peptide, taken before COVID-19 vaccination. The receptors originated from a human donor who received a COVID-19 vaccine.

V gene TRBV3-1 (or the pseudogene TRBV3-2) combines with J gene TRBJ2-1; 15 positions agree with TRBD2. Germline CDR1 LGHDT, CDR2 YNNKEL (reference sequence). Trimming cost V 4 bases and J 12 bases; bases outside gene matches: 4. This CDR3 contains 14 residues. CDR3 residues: CASSPGLAGGGQFF. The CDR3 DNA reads TGTGCCAGCAGCCCGGGACTAGCGGGAGGTGGGCAGTTCTTC.

Here the CDR3 reads CASSPGGRTNTEAFF. DNA of the CDR3: TGTGCCAGCAGCCCGGGGGGGAGAACGAACACTGAAGCTTTCTTT. The chain uses TRBV3-1 (or the pseudogene TRBV3-2) and TRBJ1-1; D may be TRBD1 (5 bases). This CDR3 has 15 residues. The V and J ends lost 4 bases and 1 base respectively, with 13 bases between them. Germline values: CDR1 LGHDT, CDR2 YNNKEL (reference sequence).

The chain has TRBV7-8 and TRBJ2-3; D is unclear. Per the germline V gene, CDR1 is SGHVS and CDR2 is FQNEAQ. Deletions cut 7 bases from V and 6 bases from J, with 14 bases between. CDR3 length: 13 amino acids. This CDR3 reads CASTNLQADTQYF. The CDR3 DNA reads TGTGCCAGCACTAATCTCCAGGCGGATACGCAGTATTTT.

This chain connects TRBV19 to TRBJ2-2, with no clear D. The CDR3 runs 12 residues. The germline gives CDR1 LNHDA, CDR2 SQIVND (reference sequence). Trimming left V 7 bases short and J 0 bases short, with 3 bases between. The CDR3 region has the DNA TGTGCCAGTAACGCGAACACCGGGGAGCTGTTTTTT. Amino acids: CASNANTGELFF.

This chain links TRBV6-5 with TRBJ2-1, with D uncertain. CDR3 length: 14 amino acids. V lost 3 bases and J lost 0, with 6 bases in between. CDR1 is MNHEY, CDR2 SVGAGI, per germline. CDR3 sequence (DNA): TGTGCCAGCAGTTATGGAACCTCCTACAATGAGCAGTTCTTC. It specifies CASSYGTSYNEQFF.

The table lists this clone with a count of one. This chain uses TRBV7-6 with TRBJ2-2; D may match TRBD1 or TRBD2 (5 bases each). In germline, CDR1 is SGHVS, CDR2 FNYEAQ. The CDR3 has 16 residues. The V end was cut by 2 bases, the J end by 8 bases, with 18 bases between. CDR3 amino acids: CASSLHLGTSRGELFF. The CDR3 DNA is TGTGCCAGCAGCTTACATTTAGGGACGTCGAGGGGGGAGCTGTTTTTT.

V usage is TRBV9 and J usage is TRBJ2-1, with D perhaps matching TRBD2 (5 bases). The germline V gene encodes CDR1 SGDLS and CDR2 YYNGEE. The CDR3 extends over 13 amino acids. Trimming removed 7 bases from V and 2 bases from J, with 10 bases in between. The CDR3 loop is CASLGAAYNEQFF. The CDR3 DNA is TGTGCCAGCTTGGGAGCGGCCTACAATGAGCAGTTCTTC.

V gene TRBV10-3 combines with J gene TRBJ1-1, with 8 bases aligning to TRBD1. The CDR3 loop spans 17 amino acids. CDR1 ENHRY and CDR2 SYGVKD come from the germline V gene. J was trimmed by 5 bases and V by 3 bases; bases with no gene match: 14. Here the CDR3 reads CAISERAARQGNTEAFF. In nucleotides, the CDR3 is TGTGCCATCAGTGAAAGAGCCGCGAGACAGGGGAATACTGAAGCTTTCTTT.

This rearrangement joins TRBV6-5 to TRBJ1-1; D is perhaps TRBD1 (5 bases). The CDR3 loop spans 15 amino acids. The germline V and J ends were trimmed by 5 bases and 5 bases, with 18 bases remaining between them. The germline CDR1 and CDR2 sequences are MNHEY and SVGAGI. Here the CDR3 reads CASSTEGADFTEAFF. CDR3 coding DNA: TGTGCCAGCAGTACCGAAGGGGCCGACTTTACTGAAGCTTTCTTT.

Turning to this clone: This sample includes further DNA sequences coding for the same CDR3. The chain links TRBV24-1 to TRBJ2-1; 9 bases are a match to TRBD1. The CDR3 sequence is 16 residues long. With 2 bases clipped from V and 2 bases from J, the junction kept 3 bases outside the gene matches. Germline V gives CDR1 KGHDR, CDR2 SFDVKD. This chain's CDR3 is CATSDSGQGTYNEQFF. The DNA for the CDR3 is TGTGCCACCAGTGATTCGGGACAGGGTACCTACAATGAGCAGTTCTTC.

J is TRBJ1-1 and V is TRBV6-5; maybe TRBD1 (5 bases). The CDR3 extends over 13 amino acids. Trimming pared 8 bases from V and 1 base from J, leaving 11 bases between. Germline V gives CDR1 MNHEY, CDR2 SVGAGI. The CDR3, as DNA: TGTGCCAGCCGACGACAGCAGAACACTGAAGCTTTCTTT. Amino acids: CASRRQQNTEAFF.

Here the CDR3 reads CASNQGANEKLFF. In DNA, the CDR3 is TGCGCCAGCAATCAAGGGGCTAATGAAAAACTGTTTTTT. The rearrangement joins TRBV5-1 to TRBJ1-4, with D tentatively TRBD1 (5 bases). CDR3 size: 13 residues. Germline CDR1 reads SGHRS; CDR2 reads YFSETQ. Deletions cut 6 bases from V and 3 bases from J, with 9 bases between.

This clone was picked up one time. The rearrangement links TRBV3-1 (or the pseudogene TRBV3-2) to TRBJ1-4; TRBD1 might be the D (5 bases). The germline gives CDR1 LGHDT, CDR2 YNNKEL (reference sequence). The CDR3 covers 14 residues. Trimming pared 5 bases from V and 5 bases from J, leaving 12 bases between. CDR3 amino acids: CASSGRPGNEKLFF. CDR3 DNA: TGTGCCAGCAGCGGTCGACCAGGGAATGAAAAACTGTTTTTT.

CDR3 sequence reads: CASSESRTGEAFF. DNA for the CDR3: TGTGCCAGCAGTGAGTCGAGGACAGGGGAAGCTTTCTTT. The chain combines TRBV2 with TRBJ1-1, with TRBD1 identical over 8 bases. Germline values: CDR1 SNHLY, CDR2 FYNNEI. The CDR3 extends over 13 amino acids. The junction had 5 bases not matched to a gene; V was cut back by 3 bases and J by 8 bases.

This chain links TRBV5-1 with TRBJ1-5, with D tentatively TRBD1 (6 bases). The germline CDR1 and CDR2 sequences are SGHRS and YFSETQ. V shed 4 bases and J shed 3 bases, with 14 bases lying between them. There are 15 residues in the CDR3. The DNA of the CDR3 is TGCGCCAGCAGCCCTACCGGACAGCACAATCAGCCCCAGCATTTT. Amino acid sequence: CASSPTGQHNQPQHF.

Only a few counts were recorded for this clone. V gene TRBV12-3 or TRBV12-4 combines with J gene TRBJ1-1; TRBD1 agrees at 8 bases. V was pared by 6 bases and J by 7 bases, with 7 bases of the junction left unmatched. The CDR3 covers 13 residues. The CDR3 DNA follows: TGTGCCAGCAGCTCGCAGGGGGCGATTGAAGCTTTCTTT. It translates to CASSSQGAIEAFF.

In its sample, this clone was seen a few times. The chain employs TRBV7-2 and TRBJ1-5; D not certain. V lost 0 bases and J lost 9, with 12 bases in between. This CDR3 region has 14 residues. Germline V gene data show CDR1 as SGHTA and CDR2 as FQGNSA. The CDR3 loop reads CASSLAEGTRPQHF. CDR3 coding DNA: TGTGCCAGCAGCTTAGCGGAGGGTACGAGGCCCCAGCATTTT.

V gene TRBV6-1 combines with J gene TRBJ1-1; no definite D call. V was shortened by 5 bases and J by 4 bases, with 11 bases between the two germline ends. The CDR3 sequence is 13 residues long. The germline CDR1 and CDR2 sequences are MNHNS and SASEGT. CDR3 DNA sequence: TGTGCCAGCAGTTCCACGTCCGGCACTGAAGCTTTCTTT. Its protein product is CASSSTSGTEAFF.

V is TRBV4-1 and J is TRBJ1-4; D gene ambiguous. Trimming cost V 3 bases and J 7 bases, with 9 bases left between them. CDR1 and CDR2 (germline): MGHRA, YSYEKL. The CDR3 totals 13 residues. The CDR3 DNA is TGCGCCAGCAGCCAGCCCGGGTCTGAAAAACTGTTTTTT. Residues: CASSQPGSEKLFF.